These T cell receptor beta chains were read from a single sample in a study of T cell clones after liver transplantation. TCRdb's table, derived via immunoSEQ multiplex PCR, lists solely in-frame clones and lacks some. The sample lists approximately 71,000 clones, 92% occurring once. The specimen comprised CD4+ T cells from blood, sampled less than 26 months after liver transplant. The source of these receptors is a human patient who received a liver transplant. Some T cells may trace back to the graft donor. Both conserved end residues are part of each CDR3. The D gene is left open where the match is weak. For some rows the clone size is stated as once, few or many, or as a class when expanded; others skip it.

d_gene	v_gene	abundance	j_gene	CDR3aa	CDR3nt
TRBD1	TRBV5-1	-	TRBJ1-1	CASSLQGAEAFF	TGCGCCAGCAGCCTACAGGGGGCTGAAGCTTTCTTT
TRBD1	TRBV6-1	-	TRBJ1-2	CASSTGQDYGYTF	TGTGCCAGCAGTACGGGACAGGACTATGGCTACACCTTC
-	TRBV30	-	TRBJ2-7	CAWSETRSRGYF	TGTGCCTGGAGTGAGACGCGTTCTCGGGGGTACTTC
-	TRBV27	-	TRBJ2-5	CASSLKSVQETQYF	TGTGCCAGCAGTTTGAAATCGGTGCAAGAGACCCAGTACTTC
TRBD2	TRBV29-1	-	TRBJ2-1	CSGEVASGRGNEQFF	TGCAGCGGCGAGGTGGCTAGCGGACGAGGCAATGAGCAGTTCTTC
-	TRBV6-1	-	TRBJ2-7	CASRLTVDISYEQYF	TGTGCCAGCAGGCTTACCGTTGACATCTCCTACGAGCAGTACTTC
-	TRBV2	-	TRBJ2-2	CAIAKRKGFGAGELFF	TGTGCCATCGCGAAACGGAAGGGGTTTGGTGCCGGGGAGCTGTTTTTT
-	TRBV7-2	-	TRBJ2-3	CASSTMGRLDTQYF	TGTGCCAGCAGCACAATGGGAAGATTGGATACGCAGTATTTT
-	TRBV2	once	TRBJ2-7	CASSDVGTGYEQYF	TGTGCCAGCAGTGACGTGGGCACCGGGTACGAGCAGTACTTC
TRBD1	TRBV18	-	TRBJ2-2	CASSPGDRGQTGELFF	TGTGCCAGCTCACCCGGCGACAGGGGTCAGACCGGGGAGCTGTTTTTT
-	TRBV19	once	TRBJ1-1	CASSMSGITEAFF	TGTGCCAGTAGTATGTCAGGGATCACTGAAGCTTTCTTT
TRBD1	TRBV6-5	once	TRBJ1-2	CATRDRQVYGYTF	TGTGCCACCCGGGACAGGCAGGTCTATGGCTACACCTTC
-	TRBV7-2	-	TRBJ2-1	CASSSLAHPNEQFF	TGTGCCAGCAGCTCACTAGCACACCCCAATGAGCAGTTCTTC